At least ten counts were recorded for the clone carrying this TCR beta chain. Its antigen remains unknown. This sample is drawn from a study of identical twins. Study-wide results and caveats: The conclusions drew on cross-sectional statistical analysis instead of tracking the same donors.

Template switching, a step in the protocol, added a universal primer site, and cDNA carried unique molecular identifiers. A single record per CDR3 protein comes from TCRdb applying MiXCR to the 5' RACE reads. The sample lists 200,000 to 250,000 distinct CDR3 sequences; about 10% were seen once. Per the germline V gene, CDR1 is SGHTS and CDR2 is YDEGEE. CDR3 length: 15 residues. J gave up 6 bases and V 2 bases, and 7 bases lay outside the gene matches. In every case, the donor was a healthy Caucasian. This clonotype was obtained from a man aged 50 to 60 in good health. The chain has TRBV5-8 and TRBJ2-1; TRBD2 matches 8 bases. Sample: memory T cells sorted from blood. The CDR3 DNA reads TGTGCCAGCAGCTTAATGGTAGGGACTAGCAATGAGCAGTTCTTC. This codes for CASSLMVGTSNEQFF.